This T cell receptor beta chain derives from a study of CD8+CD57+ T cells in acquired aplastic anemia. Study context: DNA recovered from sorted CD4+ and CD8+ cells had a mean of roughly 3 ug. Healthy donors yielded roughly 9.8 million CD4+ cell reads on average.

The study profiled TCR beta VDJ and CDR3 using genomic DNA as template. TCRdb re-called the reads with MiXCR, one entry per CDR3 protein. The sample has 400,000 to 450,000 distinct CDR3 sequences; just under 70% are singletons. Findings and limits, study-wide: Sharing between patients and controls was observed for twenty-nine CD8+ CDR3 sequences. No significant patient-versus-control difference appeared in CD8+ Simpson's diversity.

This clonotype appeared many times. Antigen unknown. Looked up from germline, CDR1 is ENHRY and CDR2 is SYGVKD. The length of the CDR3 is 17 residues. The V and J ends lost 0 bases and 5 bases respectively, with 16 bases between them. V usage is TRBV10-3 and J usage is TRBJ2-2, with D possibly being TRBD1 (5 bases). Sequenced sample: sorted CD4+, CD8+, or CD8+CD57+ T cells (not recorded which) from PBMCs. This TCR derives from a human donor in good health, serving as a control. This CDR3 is CAISESGPGQATGELFF. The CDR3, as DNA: TGTGCCATCAGTGAGTCAGGGCCAGGGCAGGCGACCGGGGAGCTGTTTTTT.